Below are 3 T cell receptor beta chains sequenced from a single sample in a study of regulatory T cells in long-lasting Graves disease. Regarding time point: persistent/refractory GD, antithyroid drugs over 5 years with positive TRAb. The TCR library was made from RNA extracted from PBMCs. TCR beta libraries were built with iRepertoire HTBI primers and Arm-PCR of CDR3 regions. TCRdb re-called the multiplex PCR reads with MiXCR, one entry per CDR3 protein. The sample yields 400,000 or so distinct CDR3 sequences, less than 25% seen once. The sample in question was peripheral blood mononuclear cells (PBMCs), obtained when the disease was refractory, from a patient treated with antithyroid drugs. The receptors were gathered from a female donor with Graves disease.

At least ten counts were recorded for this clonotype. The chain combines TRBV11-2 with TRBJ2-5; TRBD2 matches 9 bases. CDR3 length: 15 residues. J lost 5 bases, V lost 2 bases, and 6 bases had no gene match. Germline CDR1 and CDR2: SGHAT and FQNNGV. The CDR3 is CASSLLSGSKETQYF. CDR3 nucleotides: TGTGCCAGCAGCTTACTTAGCGGGAGTAAGGAGACCCAGTACTTC.

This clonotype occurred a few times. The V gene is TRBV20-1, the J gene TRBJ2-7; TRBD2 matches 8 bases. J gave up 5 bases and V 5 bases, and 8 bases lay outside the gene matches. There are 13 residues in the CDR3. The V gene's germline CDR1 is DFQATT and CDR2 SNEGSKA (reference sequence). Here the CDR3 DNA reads TGCAGTGCTCGCCCGGGACTAGGAAACGAGCAGTACTTC. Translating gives CSARPGLGNEQYF.

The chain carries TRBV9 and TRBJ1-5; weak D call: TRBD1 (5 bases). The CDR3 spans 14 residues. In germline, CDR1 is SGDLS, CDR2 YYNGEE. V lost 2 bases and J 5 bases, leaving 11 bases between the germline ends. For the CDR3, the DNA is TGTGCCAGCAGCGTGGAAGGGGATCATCAGCCCCAGCATTTT. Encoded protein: CASSVEGDHQPQHF.